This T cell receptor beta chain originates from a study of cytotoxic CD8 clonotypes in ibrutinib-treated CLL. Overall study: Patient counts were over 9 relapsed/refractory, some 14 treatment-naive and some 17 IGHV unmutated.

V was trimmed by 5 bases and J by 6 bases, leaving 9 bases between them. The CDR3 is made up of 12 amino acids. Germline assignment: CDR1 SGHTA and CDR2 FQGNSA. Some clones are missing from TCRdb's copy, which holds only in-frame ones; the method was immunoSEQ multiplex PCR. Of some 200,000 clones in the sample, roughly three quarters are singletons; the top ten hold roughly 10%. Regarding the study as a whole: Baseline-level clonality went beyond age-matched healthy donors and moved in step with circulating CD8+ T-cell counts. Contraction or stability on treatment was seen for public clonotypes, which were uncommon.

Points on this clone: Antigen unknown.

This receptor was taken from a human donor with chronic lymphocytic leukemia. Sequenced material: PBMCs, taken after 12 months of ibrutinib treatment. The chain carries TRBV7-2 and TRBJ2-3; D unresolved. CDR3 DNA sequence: TGTGCCAGCAGCCAACCTAGGGATACGCAGTATTTT. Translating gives CASSQPRDTQYF.